This T cell receptor beta chain emerged from a study of cytomegalovirus exposure and HLA in healthy donors. V lost 2 bases to trimming and J lost 2 bases, with 8 bases between them. The CDR3 consists of 14 residues. Germline CDR1 reads MNHEY; CDR2 reads SVGAGI. As regards this clone: The sample has other DNA sequences that encode this CDR3 too.

The PCR employed 60 Vbeta primers together with 13 Jbeta primers. This table comes from immunoSEQ multiplex PCR, and its TCRdb copy is limited to in-frame clones, with some not included. Among 170,000 or so clones, roughly 80% were seen once, and the ten largest hold about 7%. Sequencing was carried out using PBMCs. The V and J genes are TRBV6-5 and TRBJ2-3; possibly TRBD1 for D (5 bases). The receptor comes from a man aged 30 to 45 in good health and CMV-seropositive. The CDR3 DNA sequence: TGTGCCAGCAGTTACGGGGCCCCCACAGATACGCAGTATTTT. This sequence encodes CASSYGAPTDTQYF.